This T cell receptor beta chain was recorded in a study of identical twins. Study-wide findings and caveats: Excess twin sharing in beta out-of-frame sequences was weaker.

Germline V gives CDR1 DFQATT, CDR2 SNEGSKA (reference sequence). This CDR3 has 15 amino acids. With 0 bases clipped from V and 1 base from J, the junction kept 3 bases outside the gene matches. The table lists this clonotype with a count of one. What it binds is not known. Template switching added a universal primer site; cDNA carried unique molecular identifiers. Using its own MiXCR run on the 5' RACE reads, TCRdb lists one record per CDR3 protein. Seen here are hundreds of thousands of distinct CDR3 sequences, about 12% observed once, and the top ten hold 1.5% to 2%. Healthy Caucasian individuals made up all the donors. The same sample was also studied in work on yellow fever vaccine responses in identical twins.

V gene TRBV20-1 combines with J gene TRBJ2-7; 10 nucleotides match TRBD2. The source material was PBMCs. The receptor was derived from a woman aged 18-29 years in good health. The CDR3 protein is CSARDSGGSSYEQYV. CDR3 sequence (DNA): TGCAGTGCTAGAGATAGCGGGGGGTCTTCCTACGAGCAGTACGTC.